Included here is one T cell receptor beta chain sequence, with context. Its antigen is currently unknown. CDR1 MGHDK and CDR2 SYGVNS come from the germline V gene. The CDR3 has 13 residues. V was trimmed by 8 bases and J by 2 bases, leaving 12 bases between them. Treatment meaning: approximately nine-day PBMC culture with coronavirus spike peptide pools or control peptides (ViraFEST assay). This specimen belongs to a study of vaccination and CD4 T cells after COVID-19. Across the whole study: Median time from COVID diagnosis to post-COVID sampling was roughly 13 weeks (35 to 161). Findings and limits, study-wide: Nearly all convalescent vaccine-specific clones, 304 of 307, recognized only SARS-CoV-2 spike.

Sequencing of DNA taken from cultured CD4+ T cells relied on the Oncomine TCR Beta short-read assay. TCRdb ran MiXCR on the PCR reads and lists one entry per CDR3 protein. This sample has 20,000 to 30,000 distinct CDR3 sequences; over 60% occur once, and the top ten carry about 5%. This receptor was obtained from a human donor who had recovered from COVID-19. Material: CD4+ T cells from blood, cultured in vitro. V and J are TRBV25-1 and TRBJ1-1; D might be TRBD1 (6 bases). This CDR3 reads CASLGQSNTEAFF. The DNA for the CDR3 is TGTGCCAGCCTAGGACAGAGTAACACTGAAGCTTTCTTT.